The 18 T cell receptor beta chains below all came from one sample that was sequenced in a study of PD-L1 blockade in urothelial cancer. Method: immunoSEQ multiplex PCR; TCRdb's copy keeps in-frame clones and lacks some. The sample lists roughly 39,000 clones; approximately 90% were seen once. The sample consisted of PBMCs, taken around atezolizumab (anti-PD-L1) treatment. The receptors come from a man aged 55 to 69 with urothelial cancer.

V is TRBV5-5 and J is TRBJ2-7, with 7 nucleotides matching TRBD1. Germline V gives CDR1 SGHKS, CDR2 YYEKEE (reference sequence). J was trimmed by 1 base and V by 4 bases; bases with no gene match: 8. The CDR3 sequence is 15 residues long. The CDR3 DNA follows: TGTGCCAGCAGCACTGGCCGGGACAGATCCTACGAGCAGTACTTC. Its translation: CASSTGRDRSYEQYF. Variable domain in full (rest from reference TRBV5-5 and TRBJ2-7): DAGVTQSPTHLIKTRGQQVTLRCSPISGHKSVSWYQQVLGQGPQFIFQYYEKEERGRGNFPDRFSARQFPNYSSELNVNALLLGDSALYLCASSTGRDRSYEQYFGPGTRLTVT.

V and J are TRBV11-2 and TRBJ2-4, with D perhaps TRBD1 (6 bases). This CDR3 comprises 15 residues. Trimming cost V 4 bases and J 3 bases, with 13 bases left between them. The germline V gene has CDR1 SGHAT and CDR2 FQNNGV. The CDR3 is CASSWPGVDKNIQYF. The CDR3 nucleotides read TGTGCCAGCAGCTGGCCAGGGGTCGACAAAAACATTCAGTACTTC.

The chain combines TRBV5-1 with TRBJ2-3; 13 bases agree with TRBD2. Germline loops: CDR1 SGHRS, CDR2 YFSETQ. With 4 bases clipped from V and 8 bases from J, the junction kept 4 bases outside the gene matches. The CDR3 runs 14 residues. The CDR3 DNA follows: TGCGCCAGCAGCGCCCGGACTAGCGGGAGTACGCAGTATTTT. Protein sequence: CASSARTSGSTQYF.

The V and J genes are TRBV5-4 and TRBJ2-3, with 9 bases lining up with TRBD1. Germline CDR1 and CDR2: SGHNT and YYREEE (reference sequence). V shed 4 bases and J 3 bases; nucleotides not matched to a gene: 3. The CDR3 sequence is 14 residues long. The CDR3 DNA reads TGTGCCAGCAGCAGGGGACAGGGAACAGATACGCAGTATTTT. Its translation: CASSRGQGTDTQYF.

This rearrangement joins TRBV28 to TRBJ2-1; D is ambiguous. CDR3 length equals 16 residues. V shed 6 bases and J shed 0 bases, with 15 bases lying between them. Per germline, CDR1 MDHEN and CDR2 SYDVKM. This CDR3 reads CASSPYALSSYNEQFF. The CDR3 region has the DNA TGTGCCAGCAGCCCCTACGCCCTGAGCTCCTACAATGAGCAGTTCTTC.

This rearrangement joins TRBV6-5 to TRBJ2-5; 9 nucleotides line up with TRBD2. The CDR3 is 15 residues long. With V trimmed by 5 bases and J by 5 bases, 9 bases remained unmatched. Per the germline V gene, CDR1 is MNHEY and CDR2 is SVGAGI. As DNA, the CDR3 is TGTGCCAGCAGTCGGTCCGGGACTAGCAGCGAGACCCAGTACTTC. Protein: CASSRSGTSSETQYF.

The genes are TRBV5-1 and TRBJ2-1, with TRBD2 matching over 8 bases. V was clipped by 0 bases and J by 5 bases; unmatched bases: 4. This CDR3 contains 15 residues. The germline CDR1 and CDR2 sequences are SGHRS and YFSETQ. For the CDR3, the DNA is TGCGCCAGCAGCTTGGTACGGGGGGGAAACAATGAGCAGTTCTTC. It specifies CASSLVRGGNNEQFF.

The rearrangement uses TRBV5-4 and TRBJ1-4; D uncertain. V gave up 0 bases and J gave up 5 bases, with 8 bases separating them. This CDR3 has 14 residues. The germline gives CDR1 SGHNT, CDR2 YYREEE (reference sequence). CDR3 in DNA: TGTGCCAGCAGCTTGGGACACGCAAATGAAAAACTGTTTTTT. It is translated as CASSLGHANEKLFF.

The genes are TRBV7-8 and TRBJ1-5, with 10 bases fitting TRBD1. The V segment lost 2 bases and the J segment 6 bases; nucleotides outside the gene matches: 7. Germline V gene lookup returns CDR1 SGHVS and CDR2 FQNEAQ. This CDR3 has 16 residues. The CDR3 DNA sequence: TGTGCCAGCAGCTTATCGACAGGGGGCGCGTCTCAGCCCCAGCATTTT. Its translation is CASSLSTGGASQPQHF.

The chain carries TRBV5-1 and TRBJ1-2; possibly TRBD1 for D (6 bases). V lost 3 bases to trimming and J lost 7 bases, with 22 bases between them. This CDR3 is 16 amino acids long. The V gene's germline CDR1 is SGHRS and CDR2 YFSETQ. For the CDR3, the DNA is TGCGCCAGCAGCTCGGAGGTTGGGGGGGGGCCTGCTGGCTACACCTTC. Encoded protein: CASSSEVGGGPAGYTF.

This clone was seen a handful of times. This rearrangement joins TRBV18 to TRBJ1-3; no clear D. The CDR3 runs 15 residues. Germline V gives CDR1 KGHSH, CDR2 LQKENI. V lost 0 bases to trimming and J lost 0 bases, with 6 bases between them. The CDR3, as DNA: TGTGCCAGCTCACCACCAGTCTACTCTGGAAACACCATATATTTT. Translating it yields CASSPPVYSGNTIYF.

The CDR3 loop reads CAISATGGAAKNIQYF. The CDR3 region has the DNA TGTGCCATCAGTGCCACCGGGGGGGCAGCCAAAAACATTCAGTACTTC. The rearrangement links TRBV10-3 to TRBJ2-4; 8 nucleotides agree with TRBD2. Germline CDR1 is ENHRY and CDR2 is SYGVKD. V lost 4 bases, J lost 0 bases, and 5 bases stayed unmatched. The CDR3 length is 16 residues.

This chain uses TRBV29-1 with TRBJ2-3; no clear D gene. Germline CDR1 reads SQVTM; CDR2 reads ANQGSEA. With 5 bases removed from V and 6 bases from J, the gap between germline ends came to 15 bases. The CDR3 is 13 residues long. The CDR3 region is CSVPLGLADTQYF. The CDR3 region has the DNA TGCAGCGTTCCTCTGGGCCTGGCGGATACGCAGTATTTT.

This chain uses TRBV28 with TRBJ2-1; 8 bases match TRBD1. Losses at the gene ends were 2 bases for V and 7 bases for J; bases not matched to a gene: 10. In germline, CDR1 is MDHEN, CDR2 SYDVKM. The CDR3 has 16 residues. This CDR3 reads CASSLPPWTGRNEQFF. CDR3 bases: TGTGCCAGCAGTTTACCCCCGTGGACAGGGCGTAATGAGCAGTTCTTC.

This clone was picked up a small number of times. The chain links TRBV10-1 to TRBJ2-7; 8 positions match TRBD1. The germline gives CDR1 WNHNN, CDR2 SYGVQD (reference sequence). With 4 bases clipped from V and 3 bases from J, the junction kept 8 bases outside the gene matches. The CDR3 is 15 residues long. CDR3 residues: CASSAGQGRDYEQYF. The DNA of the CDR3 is TGCGCCAGCAGTGCCGGACAGGGACGGGACTACGAGCAGTACTTC.

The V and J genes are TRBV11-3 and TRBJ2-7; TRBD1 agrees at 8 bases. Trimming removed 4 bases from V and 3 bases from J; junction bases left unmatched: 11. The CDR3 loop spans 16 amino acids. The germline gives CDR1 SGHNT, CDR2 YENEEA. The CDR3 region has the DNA TGTGCCAGCAGCTCCGACTACGGGACAGGTTACTACGAGCAGTACTTC. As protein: CASSSDYGTGYYEQYF.

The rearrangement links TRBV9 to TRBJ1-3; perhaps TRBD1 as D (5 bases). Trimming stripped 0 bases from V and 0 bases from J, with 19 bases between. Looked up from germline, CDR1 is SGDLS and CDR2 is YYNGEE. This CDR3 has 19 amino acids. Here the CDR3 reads CASSVEWKGPLASGNTIYF. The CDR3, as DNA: TGTGCCAGCAGCGTAGAGTGGAAGGGGCCCCTGGCCTCTGGAAACACCATATATTTT.

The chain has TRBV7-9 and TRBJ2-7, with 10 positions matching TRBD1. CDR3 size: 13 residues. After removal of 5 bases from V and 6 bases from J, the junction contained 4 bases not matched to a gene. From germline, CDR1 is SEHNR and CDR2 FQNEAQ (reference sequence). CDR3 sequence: CASSLDRGREQYF. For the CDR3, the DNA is TGTGCCAGCAGCCTAGACAGGGGGCGCGAGCAGTACTTC.